This T cell receptor (beta chain) was documented in a study of T-cell reconstitution after alpha-beta-depleted transplantation in children. Study-wide findings and caveats: Fresh T-cell production supplied most of the T-cell counts and diversity seen one year after transplant. The origin of alpha-beta T cells about two months after transplant was reportedly several hundred expanded graft clones. It was surviving recipient T cells and thymic progenitors that gave some patients high TCRbeta diversity at day 60.

This clonotype occurred a few times. Its antigen remains unknown. CDR3 size: 14 residues. V lost 5 bases and J 7 bases, leaving 18 bases between the germline ends. Molecular barcoding with unique molecular identifiers was used for the TCRbeta library. TCRdb used MiXCR to reprocess the PCR reads, holding one entry per CDR3 protein. The table lists roughly 280,000 distinct CDR3 sequences, around a tenth of them singletons, with about 20% in the top ten. Sequencing used peripheral blood, obtained 180 days after TCRalphabeta/CD19-depleted stem cell transplant. This sequence joins TRBV12-3 or TRBV12-4 and TRBJ2-7; D remains ambiguous. The receptor was derived from a male patient between 2 and 10 years old who had a stem cell transplant for chronic granulomatous disease, so the T cells may come from the graft donor. The CDR3, as DNA: TGTGCCAGCAGTGGCCTCGCCCCCCCCCTGGAGCAGTACTTC. It specifies CASSGLAPPLEQYF.